This T cell receptor (beta chain) was found in a study of blood T cell repertoires in COVID-19. Overall study context: Samples of COVID-19 (acute and convalescent) were obtained from the United States, Italy and Spain. T cells, B-cell-depleted T cells, or PBMCs provided the cDNA or gDNA that served as material.

Authors' processing steps: For nucleated cells, counts were estimated from reference gene primer amplification. Generated by immunoSEQ multiplex PCR, the TCRdb table keeps only in-frame clones and is missing some. Clonal size and the V and J genes are those of that table, whereas D and trimming came from the DNA. The profile shows 180,000 or so clones, about four fifths of them singletons. Germline assignment: CDR1 SGHDN and CDR2 FVKESK. Trimming cost V 1 base and J 7 bases; bases outside gene matches: 9. CDR3 length equals 17 residues. Seattle enrolled patients during active infection and tracked them longitudinally.

The chain joins TRBV14 to TRBJ2-1; TRBD2 agrees at 11 bases. The sequence derives from a woman in her thirties or forties with COVID-19, enrolled during active disease. Sequences were obtained from peripheral blood. The CDR3 spells CASSQGLAGGLRNEQFF. In nucleotides, the CDR3 is TGTGCCAGCAGCCAAGGGCTAGCGGGAGGTCTGAGGAATGAGCAGTTCTTC.